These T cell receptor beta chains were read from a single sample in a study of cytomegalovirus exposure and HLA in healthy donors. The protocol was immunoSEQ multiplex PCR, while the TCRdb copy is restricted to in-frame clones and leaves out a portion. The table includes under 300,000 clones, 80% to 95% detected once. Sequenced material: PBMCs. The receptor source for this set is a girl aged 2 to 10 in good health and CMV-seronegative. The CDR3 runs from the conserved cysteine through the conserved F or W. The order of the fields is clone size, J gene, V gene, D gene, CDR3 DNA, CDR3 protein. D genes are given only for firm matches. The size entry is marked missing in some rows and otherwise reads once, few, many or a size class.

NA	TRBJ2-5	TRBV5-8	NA	TGTGCCAGCAGCTTGGGCACCCAGGGCCAAGAGACCCAGTACTTC	CASSLGTQGQETQYF
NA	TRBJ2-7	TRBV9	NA	TGTGCCAGCAGCTCTACCCCACAGGGAATCGACGAGCAGTACTTC	CASSSTPQGIDEQYF
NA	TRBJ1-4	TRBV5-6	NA	TGTGCCAGCAGACCGGAGGGAGGTAATGAAAAACTGTTTTTT	CASRPEGGNEKLFF
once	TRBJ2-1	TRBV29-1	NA	TGCAGCGTTGAAGCAGGCATACTCTCCTACAATGAGCAGTTCTTC	CSVEAGILSYNEQFF
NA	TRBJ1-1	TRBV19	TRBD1	TGTGCCAGTAGAGGACAGGGATGGGGCACTGAAGCTTTCTTT	CASRGQGWGTEAFF
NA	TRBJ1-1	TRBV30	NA	TGTGCCTGGAGTTGGGAGGCGAACACTGAAGCTTTCTTT	CAWSWEANTEAFF
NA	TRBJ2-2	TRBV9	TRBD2	TGTGCCAGCAGCTCCCGATCTACTAGCGGGAGGGCCGGGGAGCTGTTTTTT	CASSSRSTSGRAGELFF
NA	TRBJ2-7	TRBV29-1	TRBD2	TGCAGCGTTGAACCTAGCGGAACCTTCGAGCAGTACTTC	CSVEPSGTFEQYF
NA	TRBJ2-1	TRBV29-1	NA	TGCAGCCCCATGGCAGGTCTAAATGAGCAGTTCTTC	CSPMAGLNEQFF
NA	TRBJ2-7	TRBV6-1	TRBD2	TGTGCCAGCAGTGAAGCTCCGGGGGGATACGAGCAGTACTTC	CASSEAPGGYEQYF
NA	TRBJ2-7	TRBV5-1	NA	TGCGCCAGCAGCTTGGATTGGGGGGACCTTCCGGGAGAGCAGTACTTC	CASSLDWGDLPGEQYF
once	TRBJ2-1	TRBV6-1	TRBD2	TGTGCCAGCAGTGTTCTAGCGGGAGATTCCTACAATGAGCAGTTCTTC	CASSVLAGDSYNEQFF
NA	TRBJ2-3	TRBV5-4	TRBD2	TGTGCCAGCTCCTACTGGACTAGTTCTAGCACAGATACGCAGTATTTT	CASSYWTSSSTDTQYF
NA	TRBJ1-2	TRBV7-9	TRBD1	TGTGCCAGCAGCTTACAGGGGGAAAACTATGGCTACACCTTC	CASSLQGENYGYTF
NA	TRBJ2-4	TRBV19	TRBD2	TGTGCCAGTGGGATAGCGGGAGTTGGAAACATTCAGTACTTC	CASGIAGVGNIQYF
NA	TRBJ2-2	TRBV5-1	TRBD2	TGCGCCAGCAGCTCGGGACTAGAGGGCCAGAACACCGGGGAGCTGTTTTTT	CASSSGLEGQNTGELFF
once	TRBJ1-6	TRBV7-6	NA	TGTGCCAGCAGCTTAGACGCCGGGGGTGATAATTCACCCCTCCACTTT	CASSLDAGGDNSPLHF
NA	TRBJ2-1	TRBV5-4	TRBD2	TGTGCCAGCAGCTCCCCGGGACTAGCTATAAATGAGCAGTTCTTC	CASSSPGLAINEQFF
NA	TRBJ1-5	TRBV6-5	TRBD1	TGTGCCAGCGGGACAGGGAACGTCGGTCAGCCCCAGCATTTT	CASGTGNVGQPQHF
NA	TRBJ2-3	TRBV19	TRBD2	TGTGCCAGTATTGACGAGGCGGGAGGCTCAGATACGCAGTATTTT	CASIDEAGGSDTQYF
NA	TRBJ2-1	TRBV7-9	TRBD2	TGTGCCAGCAGCTCACTAGCGGGTAGAACCCCCTCCTACAATGAGCAGTTCTTC	CASSSLAGRTPSYNEQFF
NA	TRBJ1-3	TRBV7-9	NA	TGTGCCAGCAGCTTCGAAGGGAGTGGAAACACCATATATTTT	CASSFEGSGNTIYF